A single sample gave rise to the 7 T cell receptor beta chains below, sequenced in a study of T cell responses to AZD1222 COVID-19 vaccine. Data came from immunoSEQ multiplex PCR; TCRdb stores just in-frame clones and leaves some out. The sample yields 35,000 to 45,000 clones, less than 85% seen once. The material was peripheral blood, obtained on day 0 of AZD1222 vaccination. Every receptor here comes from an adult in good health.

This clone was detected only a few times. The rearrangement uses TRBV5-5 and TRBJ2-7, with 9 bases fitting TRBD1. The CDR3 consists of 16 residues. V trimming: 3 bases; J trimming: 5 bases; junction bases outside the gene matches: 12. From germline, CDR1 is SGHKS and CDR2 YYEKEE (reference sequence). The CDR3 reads CASSWAGTGKINEQYF. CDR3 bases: TGTGCCAGCAGCTGGGCCGGGACAGGGAAAATCAACGAGCAGTACTTC.

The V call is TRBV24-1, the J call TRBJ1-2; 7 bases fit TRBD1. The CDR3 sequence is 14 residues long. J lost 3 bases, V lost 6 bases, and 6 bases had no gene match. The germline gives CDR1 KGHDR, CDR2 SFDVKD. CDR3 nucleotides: TGTGCCACCAGTCCGACAGGGTTCGACTATGGCTACACCTTC. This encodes CATSPTGFDYGYTF.

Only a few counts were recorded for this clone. CDR3 protein: CASSEVEGSPKNIQYF. The CDR3 DNA sequence: TGTGCCAGCAGTGAAGTTGAGGGGAGCCCCAAAAACATTCAGTACTTC. This chain connects TRBV6-1 to TRBJ2-4, with D possibly called TRBD1 or TRBD2 (5 bases each). The CDR3 totals 16 residues. In germline, CDR1 is MNHNS, CDR2 SASEGT. V was trimmed by 1 base and J by 2 bases, leaving 12 bases between them.

CDR3 bases: TGTGCCAGCAGCTTAAACAGGGTCTATGGCTACACCTTC. Its protein product is CASSLNRVYGYTF. The chain joins TRBV11-2 to TRBJ1-2, with D possibly being TRBD1 (6 bases). Germline values: CDR1 SGHAT, CDR2 FQNNGV. The CDR3 contains 13 residues. V was clipped by 2 bases and J by 4 bases, with 8 bases between them.

DNA of the CDR3: TGTGCCAGTAGTATTTTGACCCTTATTACCAATCAGCCCCAGCATTTT. Protein: CASSILTLITNQPQHF. The chain recombines TRBV19 with TRBJ1-5, with D unclear. The CDR3 runs 16 residues. The germline V gene encodes CDR1 LNHDA and CDR2 SQIVND (reference sequence). V was shortened by 3 bases and J by 3 bases, with 15 bases between the two germline ends.

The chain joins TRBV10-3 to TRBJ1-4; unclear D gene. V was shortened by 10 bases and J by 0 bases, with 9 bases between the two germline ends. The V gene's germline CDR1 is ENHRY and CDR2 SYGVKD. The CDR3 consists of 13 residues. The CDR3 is CASRNATNEKLFF. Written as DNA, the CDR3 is TGTGCCAGCCGGAATGCAACTAATGAAAAACTGTTTTTT.

This CDR3 reads CASSELETQYF. The CDR3 region has the DNA TGCGCCAGCAGTGAGTTAGAGACCCAGTACTTC. The V gene is TRBV10-2, the J gene TRBJ2-5; D is ambiguous. The V end was cut by 1 base, the J end by 4 bases, with 1 base between. This CDR3 is 11 amino acids long. Germline-derived CDR1 and CDR2 are WSHSY and SAAADI.